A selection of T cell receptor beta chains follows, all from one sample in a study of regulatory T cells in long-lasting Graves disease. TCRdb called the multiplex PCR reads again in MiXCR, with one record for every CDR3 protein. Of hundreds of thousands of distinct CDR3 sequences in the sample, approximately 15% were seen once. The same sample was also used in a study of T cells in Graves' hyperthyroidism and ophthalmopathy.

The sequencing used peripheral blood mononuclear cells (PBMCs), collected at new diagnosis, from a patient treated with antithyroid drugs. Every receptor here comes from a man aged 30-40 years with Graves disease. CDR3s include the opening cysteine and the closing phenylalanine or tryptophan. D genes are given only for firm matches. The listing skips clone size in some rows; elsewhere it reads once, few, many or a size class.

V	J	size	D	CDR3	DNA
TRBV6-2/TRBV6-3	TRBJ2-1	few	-	CASSYKRPSSYNEQFF	TGTGCCAGCAGTTATAAGCGACCGAGCTCCTACAATGAGCAGTTCTTC
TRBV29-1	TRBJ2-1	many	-	CSVVEGNNLNEQFF	TGCAGCGTTGTGGAGGGGAACAATCTCAATGAGCAGTTCTTC
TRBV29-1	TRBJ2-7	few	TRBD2	CSGTQGLAGSYEQYF	TGCAGCGGGACCCAGGGACTAGCGGGCTCCTACGAGCAGTACTTC
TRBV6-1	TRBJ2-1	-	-	CASTSSGGAVEQFF	TGTGCCAGCACTTCCAGTGGCGGGGCGGTTGAGCAGTTCTTC
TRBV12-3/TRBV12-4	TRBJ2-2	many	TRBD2	CASSPGTGTSGTGELFF	TGTGCCAGCAGCCCAGGGACCGGGACTAGCGGGACCGGGGAGCTGTTTTTT
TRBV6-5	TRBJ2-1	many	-	CASSYSNTHGEQFF	TGTGCCAGCAGTTACTCGAACACTCACGGTGAGCAGTTCTTC
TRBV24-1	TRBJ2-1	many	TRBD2	CATSDYTTSGRGNEQFF	TGTGCCACCAGTGACTACACTACTAGCGGGAGGGGCAATGAGCAGTTCTTC
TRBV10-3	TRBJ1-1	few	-	CASYAGVNTEAFF	TGTGCCTCCTACGCAGGGGTGAACACTGAAGCTTTCTTT
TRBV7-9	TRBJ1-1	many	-	CASSLSGSAEAFF	TGTGCCAGCAGCTTATCAGGGTCGGCTGAAGCTTTCTTT
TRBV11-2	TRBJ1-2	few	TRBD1	CASSLLGDRAVDDYGYTF	TGTGCCAGCAGCTTATTGGGAGACAGGGCCGTAGATGACTATGGCTACACCTTC
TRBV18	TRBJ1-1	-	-	CASSPSPAGRRNTEAFF	TGTGCCAGCTCTCCATCCCCTGCCGGCAGGCGGAACACTGAAGCTTTCTTT
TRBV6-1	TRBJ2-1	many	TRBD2	CASSPAGGYNEQFF	TGTGCCAGCAGCCCAGCGGGAGGCTACAATGAGCAGTTCTTC
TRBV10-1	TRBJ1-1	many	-	CASREGPEDTEAFF	TGCGCCAGCAGGGAGGGGCCAGAGGACACTGAAGCTTTCTTT
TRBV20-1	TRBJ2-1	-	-	CSASRRANEQFF	TGCAGTGCTAGCAGGAGGGCCAATGAGCAGTTCTTC
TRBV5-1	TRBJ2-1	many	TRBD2	CASSLDRGVTSGRSEFFDEQFF	TGCGCCAGCAGCTTGGATAGGGGGGTCACTAGCGGGAGGAGTGAATTTTTCGATGAGCAGTTCTTC
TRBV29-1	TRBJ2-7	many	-	CSVEGGLDEQYF	TGCAGCGTTGAGGGGGGACTTGACGAGCAGTACTTC
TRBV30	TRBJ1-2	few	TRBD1	CAGQGGRRRNGYTF	TGTGCCGGCCAGGGGGGCCGTAGGCGGAATGGCTACACCTTC
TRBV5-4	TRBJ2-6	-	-	CAAGAPLTF	TGTGCCGCAGGGGCGCCCTTGACTTTC
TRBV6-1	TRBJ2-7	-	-	CASSEVPGLREQYF	TGTGCCAGCAGTGAAGTGCCAGGGCTGAGGGAGCAGTACTTC
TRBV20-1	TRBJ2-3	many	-	CSASPGTPATDTQYF	TGCAGTGCTAGTCCGGGGACACCCGCCACAGATACGCAGTATTTT
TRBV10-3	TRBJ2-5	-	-	CAISTQEGETQYF	TGTGCCATCAGTACACAAGAAGGAGAGACCCAGTACTTC
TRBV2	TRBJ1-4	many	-	CASSARGLEKLFF	TGTGCCAGCAGTGCGCGGGGGCTTGAAAAACTGTTTTTT
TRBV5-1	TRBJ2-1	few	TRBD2	CASSLVHGLAGYEQFF	TGCGCCAGCAGCTTGGTACACGGACTAGCGGGATATGAGCAGTTCTTC
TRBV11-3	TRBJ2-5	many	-	CARALQGGETQYF	TGTGCCAGGGCTTTACAGGGAGGAGAGACCCAGTACTTC
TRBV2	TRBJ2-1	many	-	CASGVGSSYNEQFF	TGTGCCAGCGGGGTGGGTAGCTCCTACAATGAGCAGTTCTTC
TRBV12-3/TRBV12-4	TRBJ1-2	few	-	CASNRHRNSGYTF	TGTGCCAGCAATCGTCATAGAAACTCGGGCTACACCTTC
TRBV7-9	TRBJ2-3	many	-	CAVRNYREGDTQYF	TGTGCCGTCCGAAATTACAGGGAGGGAGATACGCAGTATTTT
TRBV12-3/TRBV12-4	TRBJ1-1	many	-	CASSLATLGGMRAFF	TGTGCCAGCAGTTTAGCCACGCTGGGAGGGATGAGGGCTTTCTTT
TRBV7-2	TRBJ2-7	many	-	CASSLSGVSSYEQYF	TGTGCCAGCAGCTTGTCCGGGGTAAGCTCCTACGAGCAGTACTTC
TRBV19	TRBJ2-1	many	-	CASSIELSNEQFF	TGTGCCAGTAGTATAGAACTCAGTAATGAGCAGTTCTTC
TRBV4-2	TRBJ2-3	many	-	CASSPPEGEQSTDTQYF	TGTGCCAGCAGCCCTCCAGAGGGGGAGCAGAGCACAGATACGCAGTATTTT
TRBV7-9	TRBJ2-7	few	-	CASSSGAGEYF	TGTGCCAGCAGCTCAGGGGCAGGGGAGTACTTC
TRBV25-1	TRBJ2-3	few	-	CASSDPLTGRAQYF	TGTGCCAGCAGTGACCCTCTTACCGGCAGAGCGCAGTATTTT
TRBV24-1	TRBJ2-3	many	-	CATSDPPTDTQYF	TGTGCCACCAGTGACCCTCCCACAGATACGCAGTATTTT
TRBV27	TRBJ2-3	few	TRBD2	CASSLWSSGHTDTQYF	TGTGCCAGCAGTTTATGGTCTAGCGGACACACAGATACGCAGTATTTT
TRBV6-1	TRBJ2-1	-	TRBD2	CASSEGTRAYNEQFF	TGTGCCAGCAGTGAGGGGACTAGGGCCTACAATGAGCAGTTCTTC
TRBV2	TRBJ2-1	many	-	CASSIGRNNEQFF	TGTGCCAGCAGTATCGGGAGAAACAATGAGCAGTTCTTC
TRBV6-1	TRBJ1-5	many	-	CASSPVVGNQPQHF	TGTGCCAGCAGCCCGGTGGTTGGCAATCAGCCCCAGCATTTT
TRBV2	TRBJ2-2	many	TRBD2	CASRQLAGSAGELFF	TGTGCCAGCAGGCAACTAGCGGGATCGGCCGGGGAGCTGTTTTTT
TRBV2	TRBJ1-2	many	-	CASSETTNVGYGYTF	TGTGCCAGCAGTGAAACCACGAATGTGGGCTATGGCTACACCTTC
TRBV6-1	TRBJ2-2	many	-	CASSEGRPITPGELFF	TGTGCCAGCAGTGAAGGGCGGCCCATAACACCGGGGGAGCTGTTTTTT
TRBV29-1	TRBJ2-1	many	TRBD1	CSVDPGTGFDEQFF	TGCAGCGTTGATCCGGGGACAGGGTTCGATGAGCAGTTCTTC
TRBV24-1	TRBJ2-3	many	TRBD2	CATSDPGLAGVADTQYF	TGTGCCACCAGTGATCCGGGACTAGCGGGAGTTGCAGATACGCAGTATTTT
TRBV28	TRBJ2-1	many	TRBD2	CACRGGDNEQFF	TGTGCCTGCCGGGGGGGAGACAATGAGCAGTTCTTC
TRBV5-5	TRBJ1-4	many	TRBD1	CASSTPGQGWGLFF	TGTGCCAGCAGCACACCGGGACAGGGCTGGGGGCTGTTTTTT
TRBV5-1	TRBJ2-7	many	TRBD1	CASSSQGASEGQYF	TGCGCCAGCAGCTCGCAGGGGGCTAGCGAGGGGCAGTACTTC
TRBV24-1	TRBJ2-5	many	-	CATSDTRQETQYF	TGTGCCACCAGTGATACCCGGCAAGAGACCCAGTACTTC
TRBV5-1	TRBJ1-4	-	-	CASSAGTGRGEKLFF	TGCGCCAGCAGCGCTGGAACAGGGAGGGGTGAAAAACTGTTTTTT
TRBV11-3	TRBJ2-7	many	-	CASSTGLGLYEQYF	TGTGCCAGCAGCACCGGGTTGGGGCTCTACGAGCAGTACTTC
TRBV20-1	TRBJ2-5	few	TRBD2	CSARDPRAGRETQYF	TGCAGTGCTAGAGATCCTCGAGCGGGGCGCGAGACCCAGTACTTC
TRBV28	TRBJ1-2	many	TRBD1	CASRFSGGDGYTF	TGTGCCAGCAGATTTTCAGGGGGAGATGGCTACACCTTC
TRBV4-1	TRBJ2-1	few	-	CASSQGVVNEQFF	TGCGCCAGCAGCCAAGGAGTGGTCAATGAGCAGTTCTTC
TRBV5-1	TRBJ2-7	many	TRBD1	CASSLGTGVYEQYF	TGCGCCAGCAGCTTAGGGACAGGGGTCTACGAGCAGTACTTC